The rows below give T cell receptor beta chains drawn from one sample of a study of cytomegalovirus exposure and HLA in healthy donors. The method was immunoSEQ multiplex PCR; TCRdb's version includes in-frame clones alone and lacks a portion of them. The repertoire holds 170,000 or so clones, with roughly 80% as singletons. Material: PBMCs. The receptors derive from a boy aged 2-9 years in good health and CMV-seronegative. Each CDR3 is given with its conserved first and last residue. The order of the fields is V gene, J gene, clone size, D gene, CDR3 DNA, CDR3 protein. A D gene is named only where the DNA matches it firmly. Clone sizes are given selectively: once, few, many, or a class where the clone is expanded.

v_gene: TRBV28
j_gene: TRBJ1-1
abundance: NA
d_gene: TRBD1
CDR3nt: TGTGCCAGCAGCCGTACAGGGGGCACTGAAGCTTTCTTT
CDR3aa: CASSRTGGTEAFF

v_gene: TRBV6-1
j_gene: TRBJ2-7
abundance: NA
d_gene: NA
CDR3nt: TGTGCCAGCAGTGATAAGGGGATGCAGTACTTC
CDR3aa: CASSDKGMQYF

v_gene: TRBV5-1
j_gene: TRBJ1-1
abundance: once
d_gene: NA
CDR3nt: TGCGCCAGCAGCTTGGCCGCGGGGACGCTCACTGAAGCTTTCTTT
CDR3aa: CASSLAAGTLTEAFF

v_gene: TRBV4-1
j_gene: TRBJ2-1
abundance: few
d_gene: NA
CDR3nt: TGCGCCAGCAGCCAGGCGGTATACAATGAGCAGTTCTTC
CDR3aa: CASSQAVYNEQFF

v_gene: TRBV11-2
j_gene: TRBJ2-7
abundance: NA
d_gene: TRBD1
CDR3nt: TGTGCCAGCAGCCCGTGGGACAGCTTATCCTACGAGCAGTACTTC
CDR3aa: CASSPWDSLSYEQYF

v_gene: TRBV5-1
j_gene: TRBJ1-1
abundance: NA
d_gene: TRBD1
CDR3nt: TGCGCCAGCAGCCTAACACAGGGGGCGAACACTGAAGCTTTCTTT
CDR3aa: CASSLTQGANTEAFF

v_gene: TRBV9
j_gene: TRBJ2-7
abundance: NA
d_gene: TRBD2
CDR3nt: TGTGCCAGCAGCTCCAGAGGGGGACTAGCGGGTAACGAGCAGTACTTC
CDR3aa: CASSSRGGLAGNEQYF

v_gene: TRBV12-5
j_gene: TRBJ1-1
abundance: NA
d_gene: TRBD1
CDR3nt: TGTGCTAGTGCCGCGGGGCAGGGGGTTATGAACACTGAAGCTTTCTTT
CDR3aa: CASAAGQGVMNTEAFF

v_gene: TRBV5-1
j_gene: TRBJ2-3
abundance: NA
d_gene: NA
CDR3nt: TGCGCCAGCAGCTTATACATCCAGGATACGCAGTATTTT
CDR3aa: CASSLYIQDTQYF

v_gene: TRBV6-5
j_gene: TRBJ2-7
abundance: NA
d_gene: NA
CDR3nt: TGTGCCAGCCGGGTCACGGGAGCAGTCGAGCAGTACTTC
CDR3aa: CASRVTGAVEQYF

v_gene: TRBV6-1
j_gene: TRBJ2-3
abundance: few
d_gene: NA
CDR3nt: TGTGCCAGCAGTGACGCGGGGGCCCGCACAGATACGCAGTATTTT
CDR3aa: CASSDAGARTDTQYF

v_gene: TRBV28
j_gene: TRBJ1-4
abundance: NA
d_gene: TRBD1
CDR3nt: TGTGCCAGCAGCCGAGAGGAAGGGGGCGTAGTTGAAAAACTGTTTTTT
CDR3aa: CASSREEGGVVEKLFF

v_gene: TRBV7-3
j_gene: TRBJ2-3
abundance: NA
d_gene: NA
CDR3nt: TGTGCCAGCAGCCCGAGCGGCACAGATACGCAGTATTTT
CDR3aa: CASSPSGTDTQYF

v_gene: TRBV6-6
j_gene: TRBJ2-7
abundance: NA
d_gene: NA
CDR3nt: TGTGCCATAGGGGCAGGTCCCTACGAGCAGTACTTC
CDR3aa: CAIGAGPYEQYF

v_gene: TRBV4-1
j_gene: TRBJ2-1
abundance: NA
d_gene: TRBD2
CDR3nt: TGCGCCAGCAGCCAAGACCTTGGGCTAGCGGTGAACAATGAGCAGTTCTTC
CDR3aa: CASSQDLGLAVNNEQFF

v_gene: TRBV19
j_gene: TRBJ1-3
abundance: few
d_gene: NA
CDR3nt: TGTGCCAGTAGTATCGATCATCAGGATTGGGCTGGAAACACCATATATTTT
CDR3aa: CASSIDHQDWAGNTIYF

v_gene: TRBV11-1
j_gene: TRBJ2-1
abundance: NA
d_gene: TRBD2
CDR3nt: TGTGCCAGCAGCTTCACTAGCGGCTCCTACAATGAGCAGTTCTTC
CDR3aa: CASSFTSGSYNEQFF

v_gene: TRBV7-8
j_gene: TRBJ1-1
abundance: once
d_gene: TRBD1
CDR3nt: TGTGCCAGCAGCTTGGGACAGGGGCGGACTGAAGCTTTCTTT
CDR3aa: CASSLGQGRTEAFF

v_gene: TRBV6-5
j_gene: TRBJ2-5
abundance: NA
d_gene: TRBD2
CDR3nt: TGTGCCAGCAGTTACTCGACTAGCGGGAAGGAGACCCAGTACTTC
CDR3aa: CASSYSTSGKETQYF

v_gene: TRBV5-4
j_gene: TRBJ2-5
abundance: NA
d_gene: TRBD2
CDR3nt: TGTGCCAGCAGCGTGGGACTAGCGGGGAACCAAGAGACCCAGTACTTC
CDR3aa: CASSVGLAGNQETQYF

v_gene: TRBV4-1
j_gene: TRBJ2-1
abundance: NA
d_gene: NA
CDR3nt: TGCGCCAGCAGCCAAGGGAGTAGCGGCAATGAGCAGTTCTTC
CDR3aa: CASSQGSSGNEQFF

v_gene: TRBV10-2
j_gene: TRBJ2-3
abundance: NA
d_gene: TRBD2
CDR3nt: TGCGCCAGCAGTGCCCCGGGAGGGCTGAAAGATACGCAGTATTTT
CDR3aa: CASSAPGGLKDTQYF

v_gene: TRBV6-6
j_gene: TRBJ2-7
abundance: NA
d_gene: TRBD2
CDR3nt: TGTGCCAGCAGCCTAGCGGGAGGGAACGAGCAGTACTTC
CDR3aa: CASSLAGGNEQYF

v_gene: TRBV27
j_gene: TRBJ1-5
abundance: NA
d_gene: TRBD1
CDR3nt: TGTGCCAGCAGTTTACGACAGGGAAATCAGCCCCAGCATTTT
CDR3aa: CASSLRQGNQPQHF

v_gene: TRBV5-6
j_gene: TRBJ2-7
abundance: NA
d_gene: NA
CDR3nt: TGTGCCAGCAGCTCCAAGGCAGGGGCATCCGAGCAGTACTTC
CDR3aa: CASSSKAGASEQYF

v_gene: TRBV7-9
j_gene: TRBJ2-1
abundance: NA
d_gene: TRBD1
CDR3nt: TGTGCCATACCCGGGACAGGGCGCAACAATGAGCAGTTCTTC
CDR3aa: CAIPGTGRNNEQFF

v_gene: TRBV25-1
j_gene: TRBJ1-6
abundance: once
d_gene: NA
CDR3nt: TGTGCCAGCAGTGAAGGGCATAATTCACCCCTCCACTTT
CDR3aa: CASSEGHNSPLHF